Listed here are 8 T cell receptor beta chains from one sample, sequenced in a study of cytomegalovirus exposure and HLA in healthy donors. In the PCR, 60 Vbeta and 13 Jbeta primers were used. Clones were sequenced by immunoSEQ multiplex PCR, and TCRdb holds only the in-frame ones, with some missing. The sample contains about 38,000 clones, roughly 64% of which appear only once. Specimen: PBMCs. All receptors derive from a man in his fifties or sixties in good health and CMV-seropositive.

The chain recombines TRBV30 with TRBJ1-1; D remains unclear. Per the germline V gene, CDR1 is GTSNPN and CDR2 is SVGIG (reference sequence). The ends were cut back, 2 bases at V and 0 bases at J, with 16 bases in the middle. This CDR3 spans 16 amino acids. The DNA of the CDR3 is TGTGCCTGGAGTCTGGGTATTATGACTATGAACACTGAAGCTTTCTTT. Translating it yields CAWSLGIMTMNTEAFF. Full variable domain (outside the CDR3, taken from reference TRBV30 and TRBJ1-1): SQTIHQWPATLVQPVGSPLSLECTVEGTSNPNLYWYRQAAGRGLQLLFYSVGIGQISSEVPQNLSASRPQDRQFILSSKKLLLSDSGFYLCAWSLGIMTMNTEAFFGQGTRLTVV.

The chain combines TRBV7-2 with TRBJ2-5, with TRBD1 matching 7 bases. Germline V gene lookup returns CDR1 SGHTA and CDR2 FQGNSA. This CDR3 region has 16 residues. Unmatched junction bases numbered 12, after V lost 4 bases and J lost 4 bases. This CDR3 is CASSYHRGADGETQYF. The CDR3 DNA is TGTGCCAGCAGCTACCACAGGGGAGCGGATGGAGAGACCCAGTACTTC.

Within the sample, this clone is medium-sized. This chain links TRBV9 with TRBJ2-7; TRBD2 is a possible D gene (5 bases). The CDR3 runs to 14 residues. V was shortened by 2 bases and J by 0 bases, with 9 bases between the two germline ends. From germline, CDR1 is SGDLS and CDR2 YYNGEE. The CDR3 DNA is TGTGCCAGCAGCGTGGAGGTTTTCTCCTACGAGCAGTACTTC. Its protein product is CASSVEVFSYEQYF.

This sequence joins TRBV11-3 and TRBJ1-5, with D unresolved. Germline V gives CDR1 SGHNT, CDR2 YENEEA. The CDR3 covers 13 residues. With 2 bases removed from V and 6 bases from J, the gap between germline ends came to 8 bases. The CDR3 DNA reads as TGTGCCAGCAGCTTATATCCGTCTCAGCCCCAGCATTTT. It encodes CASSLYPSQPQHF.

The CDR3 here is CASNRLNTEAFF. The CDR3 DNA is TGTGCCAGCAACAGGTTGAACACTGAAGCTTTCTTT. The V and J genes are TRBV6-1 and TRBJ1-1; possibly TRBD1 for D (5 bases). The CDR3 covers 12 residues. Germline CDR1 and CDR2: MNHNS and SASEGT. The V end lost 7 bases, the J end lost 0 bases, and 6 bases lay between the germline ends.

The chain joins TRBV27 to TRBJ2-3, with D possibly being TRBD2 (5 bases). CDR3 size: 14 residues. V lost 2 bases to trimming and J lost 4 bases, with 10 bases between them. Germline V gene lookup returns CDR1 MNHEY and CDR2 SMNVEV (reference sequence). The CDR3 DNA reads as TGTGCCAGCAGTTTAGTAGGGCGGGCAGATACGCAGTATTTT. Its translation: CASSLVGRADTQYF.

V is TRBV6-1 and J is TRBJ1-5; D not certain. The V gene lost 0 bases and the J gene lost 7 bases, with 7 bases spanning the gap. CDR1 and CDR2 (germline): MNHNS, SASEGT. This CDR3 contains 13 residues. This CDR3 is CASSEATLQPQHF. The CDR3 region has the DNA TGTGCCAGCAGTGAAGCGACTCTACAGCCCCAGCATTTT.

The chain links TRBV7-9 to TRBJ1-6, with 7 positions matching TRBD1. With V trimmed by 2 bases and J by 0 bases, 1 base remained unmatched. This CDR3 comprises 16 residues. Germline V gives CDR1 SEHNR, CDR2 FQNEAQ (reference sequence). CDR3 in amino acids: CASSLRQGSYNSPLHF. CDR3 DNA: TGTGCCAGCAGCTTAAGACAGGGCTCCTATAATTCACCCCTCCACTTT.